Given below is one T cell receptor (beta chain) in context. The antigen is unknown. The data were taken from a study of T cell repertoires in cytomegalovirus infection. Overall study: Public TCR beta signatures were indicative of both CMV infection and a matching HLA type. The study, taken as a whole, reports: CMV-specific TCR beta clonotypes restricted by HLA-C dominated the ex vivo response.

The V end lost 0 bases, the J end lost 5 bases, and 11 bases lay between the germline ends. Germline lookup yields CDR1 KGHSH and CDR2 LQKENI. The CDR3 is 15 amino acids. TCRdb reanalysed the reads using MiXCR and keeps one entry per CDR3 protein. The sample contains some 180,000 distinct CDR3 sequences, about 21% of which appear only once. The rearrangement joins TRBV18 to TRBJ2-1, with a possible D match to TRBD2 (5 bases). This sequence originates from a human donor in good health (CMV status not recorded). Some clones in this sample may be carry-over from other donors' samples. Sequenced input: PBMCs. In nucleotides, the CDR3 is TGTGCCAGCTCACCACCGGGAGCCCTTAACAATGAGCAGTTCTTC. As protein: CASSPPGALNNEQFF.